The clone carrying this TCR beta chain came up a few times. Exclusion followed for patients with uncontrolled infection, other autoimmune disease, pregnancy or lactation. Germline V CDR1 and CDR2: SQVTM, ANQGSEA. V was clipped by 8 bases and J by 0 bases, with 16 bases between them. This CDR3 contains 14 residues. This specimen belongs to a study of T cells in Graves' hyperthyroidism and ophthalmopathy. From RNA transcripts, TCR beta CDR3 regions were amplified. The TCR CDR3 first-round RT-PCR relied on the HTBI primer set. TCRdb re-analysed the multiplex PCR reads in MiXCR, keeping a single row per CDR3 protein. The sample includes roughly 300,000 distinct CDR3 sequences, approximately 14% seen only once; the top ten take roughly 25%.

The receptor comes from a woman in her 30s with Graves' hyperthyroidism. Sequenced: blood. This sequence joins TRBV29-1 and TRBJ1-1; D is undetermined. CDR3 sequence: CSLRAQEMNTEAFF. DNA of the CDR3: TGCAGCTTACGGGCCCAGGAAATGAACACTGAAGCTTTCTTT.